The clone carrying this TCR beta chain was counted only a few times. Antigen: not known. V lost 6 bases to trimming and J lost 0 bases, with 11 bases between them. The CDR3 has 13 residues. The germline V gene has CDR1 DFQATT and CDR2 SNEGSKA (reference sequence). TCRdb analysed the 5' RACE reads with MiXCR anew, one entry per CDR3 protein. The top ten clones hold approximately 25% of a sample with a few hundred thousand distinct CDR3 sequences, around 15% of them seen once. These data come from a study of T-cell memory formation after mild COVID-19. Study-level background: Each donor largely had its own TCR clusters. Study-wide findings and caveats: Clones which contracted sat mainly in CM and EM if CD4+, and in EMRA if CD8+. Clones that shrank (day 15 to 85) were balanced CD4/CD8, whereas later expanders leaned CD4+. Proof of SARS-CoV-2 specificity was absent for the second-wave clones that crested on day 37.

The J gene is TRBJ1-1, the V gene TRBV20-1, with D hard to call. The origin of this receptor is a young man who had mild COVID-19 (a few samples of this study predate the infection). Cell type and time point are not known. Sequenced: PBMCs or a T cell subset sorted from them (not recorded which). In nucleotides, the CDR3 is TGCAGTGCCCCGGGCCCCATGAACACTGAAGCTTTCTTT. This translates into CSAPGPMNTEAFF.